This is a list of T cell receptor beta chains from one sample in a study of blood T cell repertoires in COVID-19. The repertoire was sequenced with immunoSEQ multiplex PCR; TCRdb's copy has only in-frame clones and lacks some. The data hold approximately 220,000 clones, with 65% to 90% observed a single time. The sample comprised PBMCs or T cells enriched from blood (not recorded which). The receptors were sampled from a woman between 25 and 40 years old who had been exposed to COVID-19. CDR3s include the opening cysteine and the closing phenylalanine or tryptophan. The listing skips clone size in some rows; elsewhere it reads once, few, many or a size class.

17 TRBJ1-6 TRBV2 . CASSVLPGTEYNSPLHF
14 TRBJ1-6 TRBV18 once CASSPSGGNSPLHF
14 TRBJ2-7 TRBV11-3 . CASSSTSGGYEQYF
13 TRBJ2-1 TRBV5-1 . CASRTGGYNEQFF
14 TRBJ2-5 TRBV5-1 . CASSPRDSAETQYF
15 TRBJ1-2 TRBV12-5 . CASGFPKGGGAGYTF
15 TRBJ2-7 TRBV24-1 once CATSDPGTGGGEQYF
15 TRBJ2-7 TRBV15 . CATSRVEGANYEQYF
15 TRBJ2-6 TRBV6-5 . CASSSEPSGANVLTF
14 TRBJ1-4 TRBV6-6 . CASSQGAVNEKLFF
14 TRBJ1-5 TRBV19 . CATTTQGDNQPQHF
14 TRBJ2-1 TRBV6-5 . CASSTLRQGVWQFF
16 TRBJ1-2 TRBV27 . CASSLWAPPTGNGYTF
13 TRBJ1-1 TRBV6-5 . CASMRTENTEAFF
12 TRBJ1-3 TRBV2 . CASRLDILPIYF
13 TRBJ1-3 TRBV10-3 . CAISDFSGNTIYF
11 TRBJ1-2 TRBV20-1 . CSASEGAGYTF
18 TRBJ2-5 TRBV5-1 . CASSPTGTSGGRGETQYF
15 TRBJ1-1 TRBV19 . CASSPTGGLNTEAFF
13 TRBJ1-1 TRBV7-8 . CASSLADSAEAFF
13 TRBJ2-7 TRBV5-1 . CASSRDREYEQYF
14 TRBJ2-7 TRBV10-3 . CATGGGGVTYEQYF
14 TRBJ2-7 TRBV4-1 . CASSQDGGRDEQYF
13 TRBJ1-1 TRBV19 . CASSIAVNTEAFF
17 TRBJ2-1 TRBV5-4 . CASSPTSGTLSYNEQFF
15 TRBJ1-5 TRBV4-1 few CASSGEMRGVRPQHF
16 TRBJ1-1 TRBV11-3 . CASSFQGGVSNTEAFF
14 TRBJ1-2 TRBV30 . CAWVLTGGNYGYTF
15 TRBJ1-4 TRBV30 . CAWSADRGRNEKLFF
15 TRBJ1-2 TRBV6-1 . CASSDAQPSNYGYTF
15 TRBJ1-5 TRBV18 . CASSPGTGANQPQHF
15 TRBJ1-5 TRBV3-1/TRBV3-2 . CASSQDRQGRQPQHF
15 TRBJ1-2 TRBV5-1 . CASSLEGALNYGYTF
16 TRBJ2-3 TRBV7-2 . CASSLLAAALTDTQYF
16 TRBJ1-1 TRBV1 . CTSSHRTETRNTEAFF
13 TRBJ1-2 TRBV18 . CASSPGQYYGYTF
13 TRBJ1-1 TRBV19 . CASKDRDNTEAFF
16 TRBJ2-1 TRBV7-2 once CASSNRQGGVVNEQFF
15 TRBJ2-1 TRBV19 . CASSPTGQGYNEQFF
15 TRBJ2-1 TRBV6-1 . CASSESREGYNEQFF
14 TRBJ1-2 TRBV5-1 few CASSLGDRNYGYTF
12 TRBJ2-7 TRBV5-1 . CASSSNRAEQYF
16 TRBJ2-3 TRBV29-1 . CSVGSRGAIFTDTQYF
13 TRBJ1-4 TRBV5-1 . CASSLTDREKLFF
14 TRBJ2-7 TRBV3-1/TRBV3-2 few CASSPRTGGNEQYF
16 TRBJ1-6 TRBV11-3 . CASSLVARGRNSPLHF
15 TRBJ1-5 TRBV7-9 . CASSLESRDNQPQHF
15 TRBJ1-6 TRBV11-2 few CASSLTQGTNSPLHF
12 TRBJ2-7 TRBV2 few CASSGQRYEQYF
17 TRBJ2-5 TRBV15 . CATSGTGGVSPGETQYF
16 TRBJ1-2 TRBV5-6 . CASSFSGQGLDYGYTF
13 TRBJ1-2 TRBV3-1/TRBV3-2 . CASSQGQYYGYTF
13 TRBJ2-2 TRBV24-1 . CATKQGGPGELFF
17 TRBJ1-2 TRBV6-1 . CASSDVIWATYTYGYTF
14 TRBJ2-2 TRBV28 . CASSPTTITGELFF
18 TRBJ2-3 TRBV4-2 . CASSQALYPNQGTDTQYF
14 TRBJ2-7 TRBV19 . CASTPSPRGYEQYF
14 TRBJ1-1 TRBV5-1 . CASSLAPPEAEAFF
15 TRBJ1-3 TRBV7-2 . CASSFLQGLGNTIYF
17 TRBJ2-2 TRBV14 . CASSQRDRRKNTGELFF